This T cell receptor beta chain is drawn from a study of brain T cells in children with intractable seizures. Points from the study as a whole: Absence of clones before surgery may stem from lower sequencing depth. Only CDR3 sequence similarity suggested viral specificity, without known HCMV serostatus.

Note on this clone: The antigen is unknown.

This table comes from immunoSEQ multiplex PCR, and its TCRdb copy is limited to in-frame clones, with some not included. There are about 340,000 clones in the sample; about 93% occur only once, and around 5% lies in the top ten. Per germline, CDR1 SGHRS and CDR2 YFSETQ. Trimming removed 0 bases from V and 7 bases from J, with 5 bases in between. This CDR3 contains 13 residues. The time point denotes: blood from clinic visit 5 months post-surgery; TSC patient then seizure free. The sequenced cases were selected for having the highest brain T cell transcript signatures. Before surgery, patients took at least one anti-epileptic drug.

The chain is built from TRBV5-1 and TRBJ1-6; D unclear. Sequenced here: peripheral blood, sampled less than 6 months after surgery. This sequence was found in a boy in the first two years of life with tuberous sclerosis and intractable seizures. The CDR3 loop reads CASSLEVNSPLHF. CDR3 nucleotide sequence: TGCGCCAGCAGCTTGGAGGTGAATTCACCCCTCCACTTT.